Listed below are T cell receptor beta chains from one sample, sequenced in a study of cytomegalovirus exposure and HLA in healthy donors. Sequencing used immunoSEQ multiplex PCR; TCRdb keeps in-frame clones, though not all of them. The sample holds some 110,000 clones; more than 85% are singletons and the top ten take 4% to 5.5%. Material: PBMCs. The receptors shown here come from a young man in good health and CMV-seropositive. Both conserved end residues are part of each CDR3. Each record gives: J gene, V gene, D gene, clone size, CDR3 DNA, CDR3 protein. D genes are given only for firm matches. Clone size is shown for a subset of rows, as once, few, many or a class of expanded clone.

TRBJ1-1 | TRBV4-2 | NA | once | TGTGCCAGCAGCCAGGAGCTAAACACTGAAGCTTTCTTT | CASSQELNTEAFF
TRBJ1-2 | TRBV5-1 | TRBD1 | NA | TGCGCCAGCAGCTCAGGACCGGGACAGGGTGGCTATGGCTACACCTTC | CASSSGPGQGGYGYTF
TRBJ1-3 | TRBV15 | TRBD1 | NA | TGTGCCACCAGCAGTCGACAGGGTACGGGAAACACCATATATTTT | CATSSRQGTGNTIYF
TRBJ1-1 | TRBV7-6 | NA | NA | TGTGCCAGCAGCTTAGGAGAGCAGGGGAACACTGAAGCTTTCTTT | CASSLGEQGNTEAFF
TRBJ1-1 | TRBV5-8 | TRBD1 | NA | TGTGCCAGCAGGTCGGAGCCGACAGGGGCCGGGACCACTGAAGCTTTCTTT | CASRSEPTGAGTTEAFF
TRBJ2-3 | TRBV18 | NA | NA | TGTGCCAGCTCACCAGCCAGGGGTGGACCAGATACGCAGTATTTT | CASSPARGGPDTQYF
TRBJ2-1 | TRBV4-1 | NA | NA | TGCGCCAGCAGTCCCCACCCGGAGGTCGAAGTTGGCGCAAACAATGAGCAGTTCTTC | CASSPHPEVEVGANNEQFF
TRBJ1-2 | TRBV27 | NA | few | TGTGCCAGCAGGGCATTCAGGGCCGACGGTGGCTACACCTTC | CASRAFRADGGYTF
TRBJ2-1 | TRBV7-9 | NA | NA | TGTGCCAGCAGCCCCCGGTTCGGCCGCGGGACTGAGCAGTTCTTC | CASSPRFGRGTEQFF
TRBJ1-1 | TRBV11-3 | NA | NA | TGTGCCAGCAGCCGTGAAGCTTTCTTT | CASSREAFF
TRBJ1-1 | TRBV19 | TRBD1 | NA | TGTGCCAGTACGGGACAGATGAACACTGAAGCTTTCTTT | CASTGQMNTEAFF
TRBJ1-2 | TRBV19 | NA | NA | TGTGCCAGTAGTATCGGCACAGCAAATGGCTACACCTTC | CASSIGTANGYTF
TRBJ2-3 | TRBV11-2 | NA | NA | TGTGCCAGCAGCTTAGGGGGAGGCACAGATACGCAGTATTTT | CASSLGGGTDTQYF
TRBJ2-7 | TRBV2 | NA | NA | TGTGCCAGCAGCAGACAGCTAGACTACGAGCAGTACTTC | CASSRQLDYEQYF
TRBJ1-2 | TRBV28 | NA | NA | TGTGCCAGCAGCTCCCAGGTTTCCTATGGCTACACCTTC | CASSSQVSYGYTF
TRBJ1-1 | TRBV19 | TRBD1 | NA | TGTGCCAGTAGTCCAGGGACAGGGGGCTTCACTGAAGCTTTCTTT | CASSPGTGGFTEAFF
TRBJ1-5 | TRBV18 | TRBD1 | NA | TGTGCCAGCTCACCAGGGACAGGGAGCAATCAGCCCCAGCATTTT | CASSPGTGSNQPQHF
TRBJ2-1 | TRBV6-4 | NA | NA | TGTGCCAGCGCTCACTACCCAGGGCAGACGAGAGTTCACAATGAGCAGTTCTTC | CASAHYPGQTRVHNEQFF
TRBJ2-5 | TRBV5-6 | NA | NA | TGTGCCAGCAGCTTTGAACTAGGGGGCCAAGAGACCCAGTACTTC | CASSFELGGQETQYF
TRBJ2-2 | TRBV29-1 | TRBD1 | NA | TGCAGCGTTCCCCGGGACAGCGATACCGGGGAGCTGTTTTTT | CSVPRDSDTGELFF
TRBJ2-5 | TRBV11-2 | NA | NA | TGTGCCAGCAGCTTAGTTACAGGGATGGAGACCCAGTACTTC | CASSLVTGMETQYF
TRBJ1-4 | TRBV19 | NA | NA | TGTGCCAGTAGTGGGACCGGGACACCGGAAAAACTGTTTTTT | CASSGTGTPEKLFF
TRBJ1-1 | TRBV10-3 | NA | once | TGTGCCACACTGGACAGTAGCATGAACACTGAAGCTTTCTTT | CATLDSSMNTEAFF
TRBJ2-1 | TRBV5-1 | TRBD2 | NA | TGCGCCAGCAGCCCCGGGTCAGCGGGGGCCTACAATGAGCAGTTCTTC | CASSPGSAGAYNEQFF
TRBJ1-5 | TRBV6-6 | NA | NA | TGTGCCAGCAACCCGGACAGCTTCAATCAGCCCCAGCATTTT | CASNPDSFNQPQHF
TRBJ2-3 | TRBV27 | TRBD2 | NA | TGTGCCAGCGGGGGACTAGCGGGGGGTGAAGATACGCAGTATTTT | CASGGLAGGEDTQYF
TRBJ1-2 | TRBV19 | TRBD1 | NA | TGTGCCAGTAGTCCCCGACAGGGAACGAACTATGGCTACACCTTC | CASSPRQGTNYGYTF
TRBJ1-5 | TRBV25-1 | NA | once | TGTGCCAGCAGTGAAGAGGGCCCTAGCAATCAGCCCCAGCATTTT | CASSEEGPSNQPQHF
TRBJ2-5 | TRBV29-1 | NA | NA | TGCAGCGTCGCCCCCTCCCAGGGGTGGGGAGAGACCCAGTACTTC | CSVAPSQGWGETQYF
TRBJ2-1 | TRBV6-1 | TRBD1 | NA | TGTGCCAGCAGTGAGAAGACAGGGAGCTCCTACAATGAGCAGTTCTTC | CASSEKTGSSYNEQFF
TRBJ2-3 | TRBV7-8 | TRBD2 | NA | TGTGCCAGCAGCTTATCAGCGGGGGTGGATACGCAGTATTTT | CASSLSAGVDTQYF
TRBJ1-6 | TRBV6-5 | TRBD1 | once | TGTGCCAGCAGTTACTCGGGACAGTCAAATTCACCCCTCCACTTT | CASSYSGQSNSPLHF
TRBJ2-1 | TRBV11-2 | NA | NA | TGTGCCAGCAGCTTAGGTGGCAGGGGCAATGAGCAGTTCTTC | CASSLGGRGNEQFF
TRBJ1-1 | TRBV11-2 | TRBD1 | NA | TGTGCCAGCAGCCGCCAACAGGGGGGGGAGAACACTGAAGCTTTCTTT | CASSRQQGGENTEAFF
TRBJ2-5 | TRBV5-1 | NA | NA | TGCGCCAGCAGCCCAGGGGAAGAGACCCAGTACTTC | CASSPGEETQYF
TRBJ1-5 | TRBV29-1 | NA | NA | TGCAGCGTTGGGACAGTCGATCAGCCCCAGCATTTT | CSVGTVDQPQHF
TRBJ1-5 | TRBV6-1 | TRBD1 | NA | TGTGCCAGCAGTGAGTATGTGACAGGGCGCAATCAGCCCCAGCATTTT | CASSEYVTGRNQPQHF
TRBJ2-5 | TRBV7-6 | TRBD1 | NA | TGTGCCAGCAGCTTAGAGCCAGGGGGCCCGCCGATCCAAGAGACCCAGTACTTC | CASSLEPGGPPIQETQYF
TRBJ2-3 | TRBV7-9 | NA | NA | TGTGCCAGCAGCTTTGTCGCAGATACGCAGTATTTT | CASSFVADTQYF
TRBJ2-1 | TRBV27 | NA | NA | TGTGCCAGCAGGCGCCCGGGGCGGGGTTACAATGAGCAGTTCTTC | CASRRPGRGYNEQFF
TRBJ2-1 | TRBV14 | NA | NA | TGTGCCAGCAGCTTACTGACAGACTACAATGAGCAGTTCTTC | CASSLLTDYNEQFF
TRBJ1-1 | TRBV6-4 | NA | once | TGTGCCAGCAGTGGTGGGCGTAGGACTGAAGCTTTCTTT | CASSGGRRTEAFF
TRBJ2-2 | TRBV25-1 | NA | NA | TGTGCCAGCAGTGGGGGGGGCCGGATCACCGGGGAGCTGTTTTTT | CASSGGGRITGELFF
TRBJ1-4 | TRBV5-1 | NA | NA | TGCGCCAGCAGCTTGGACGGTAATGAAAAACTGTTTTTT | CASSLDGNEKLFF
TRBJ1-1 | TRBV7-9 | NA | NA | TGTGCCAGCAGCTCCCTAACGAGGCAGGGAAACGAAGCTTTCTTT | CASSSLTRQGNEAFF
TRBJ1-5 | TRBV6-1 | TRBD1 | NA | TGTGCCAGCACCGAGACAGGGATCCAGCCCCAGCATTTT | CASTETGIQPQHF
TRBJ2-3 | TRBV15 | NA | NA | TGTGCCACCAGCACCCACTTAGATACGCAGTATTTT | CATSTHLDTQYF
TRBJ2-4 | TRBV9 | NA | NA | TGTGCCAGCAGCGTAGGCGGGGCTGTGGGCATTCAGTACTTC | CASSVGGAVGIQYF
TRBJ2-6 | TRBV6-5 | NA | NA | TGTGCCAGCAGTTACTCGACGGGGTCTGGGGCCAACGTCCTGACTTTC | CASSYSTGSGANVLTF
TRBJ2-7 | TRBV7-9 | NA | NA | TGTGCCAGCAGCCCCCAGGTCCTTCAGGGCGAGCAGTACTTC | CASSPQVLQGEQYF
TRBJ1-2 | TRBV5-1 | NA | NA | TGCGCCAGCAGCCCCGTGTCCCCCCCCCGGGGCTACACCTTC | CASSPVSPPRGYTF
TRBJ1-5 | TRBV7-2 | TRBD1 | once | TGTGCCAGCAGCTTAGTAGGACAGGCCAATCAGCCCCAGCATTTT | CASSLVGQANQPQHF
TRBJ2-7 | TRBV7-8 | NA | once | TGTGCCAGCAGCTTAGTTGCGGGGGACAACTACGAGCAGTACTTC | CASSLVAGDNYEQYF